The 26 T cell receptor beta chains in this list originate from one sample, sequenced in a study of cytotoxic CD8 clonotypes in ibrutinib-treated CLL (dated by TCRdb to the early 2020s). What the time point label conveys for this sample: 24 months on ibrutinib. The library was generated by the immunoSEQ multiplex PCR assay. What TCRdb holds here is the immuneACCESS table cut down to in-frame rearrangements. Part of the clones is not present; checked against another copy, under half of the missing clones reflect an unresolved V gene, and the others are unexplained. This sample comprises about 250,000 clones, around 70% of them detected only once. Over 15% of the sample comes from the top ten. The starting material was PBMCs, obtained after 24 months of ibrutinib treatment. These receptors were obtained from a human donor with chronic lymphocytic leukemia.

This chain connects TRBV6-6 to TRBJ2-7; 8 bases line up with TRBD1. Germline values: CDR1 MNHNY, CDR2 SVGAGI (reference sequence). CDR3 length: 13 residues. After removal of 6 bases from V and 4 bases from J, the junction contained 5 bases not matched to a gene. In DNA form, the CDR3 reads TGTGCCAGCAGCGCCCAGGGGGCTTACGAGCAGTACTTC. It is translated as CASSAQGAYEQYF.

The CDR3 nucleotides are TGTGCCAGCAGTCCCCTAGCGGCCTACGAGCAGTACTTC. Its protein product is CASSPLAAYEQYF. The chain recombines TRBV27 with TRBJ2-7; 7 bases are shared with TRBD2. V was pared by 5 bases and J by 2 bases, with 3 bases of the junction left unmatched. This CDR3 is built from 13 residues. The germline CDR1 and CDR2 sequences are MNHEY and SMNVEV (reference sequence).

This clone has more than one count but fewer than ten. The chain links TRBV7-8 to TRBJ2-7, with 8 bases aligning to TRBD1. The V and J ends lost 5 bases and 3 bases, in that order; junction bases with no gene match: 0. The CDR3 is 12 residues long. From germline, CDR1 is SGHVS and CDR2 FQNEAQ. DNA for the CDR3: TGTGCCAGCAGCGGGACAGGCTACGAGCAGTACTTC. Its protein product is CASSGTGYEQYF.

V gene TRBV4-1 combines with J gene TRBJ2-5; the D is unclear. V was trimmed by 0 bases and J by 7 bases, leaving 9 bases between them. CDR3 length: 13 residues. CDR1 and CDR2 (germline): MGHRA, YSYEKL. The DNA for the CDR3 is TGCGCCAGCAGCCAAGAACTATGGGGGACCCAGTACTTC. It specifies CASSQELWGTQYF.

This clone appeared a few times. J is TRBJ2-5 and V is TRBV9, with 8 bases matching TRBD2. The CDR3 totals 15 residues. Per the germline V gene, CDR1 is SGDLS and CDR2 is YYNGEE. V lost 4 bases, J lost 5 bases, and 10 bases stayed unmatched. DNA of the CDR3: TGTGCCAGCAGCCCAACTAGCGGTAATGGGGAGACCCAGTACTTC. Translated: CASSPTSGNGETQYF.

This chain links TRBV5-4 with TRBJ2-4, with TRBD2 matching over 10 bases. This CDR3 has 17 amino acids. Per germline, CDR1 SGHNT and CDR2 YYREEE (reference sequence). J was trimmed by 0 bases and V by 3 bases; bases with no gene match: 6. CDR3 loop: CASSSGTSARAKNIQYF. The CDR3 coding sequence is TGTGCCAGCAGCTCCGGGACTAGCGCCCGAGCCAAAAACATTCAGTACTTC.

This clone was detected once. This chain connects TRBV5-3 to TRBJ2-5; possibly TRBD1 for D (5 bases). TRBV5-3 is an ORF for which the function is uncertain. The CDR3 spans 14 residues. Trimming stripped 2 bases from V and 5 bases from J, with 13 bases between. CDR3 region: CARSFGRVWETQYF. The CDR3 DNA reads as TGTGCCAGAAGCTTCGGCAGGGTGTGGGAGACCCAGTACTTC.

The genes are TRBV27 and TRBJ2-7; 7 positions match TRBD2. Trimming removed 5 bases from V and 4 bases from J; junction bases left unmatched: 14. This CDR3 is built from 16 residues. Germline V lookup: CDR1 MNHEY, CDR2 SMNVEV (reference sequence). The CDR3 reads CASSGIGRLQVYEQYF. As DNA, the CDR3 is TGTGCCAGCAGTGGGATCGGGAGGCTCCAGGTTTACGAGCAGTACTTC.

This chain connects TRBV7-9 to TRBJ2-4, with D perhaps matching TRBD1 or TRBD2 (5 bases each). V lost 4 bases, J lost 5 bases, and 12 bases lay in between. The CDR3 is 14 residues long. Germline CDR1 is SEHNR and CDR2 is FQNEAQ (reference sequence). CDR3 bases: TGTGCCAGCAGCTCCAGGGACCTCGAAAACATTCAGTACTTC. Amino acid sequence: CASSSRDLENIQYF.

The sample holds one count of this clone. As DNA, the CDR3 is TGCGCCAGCAGCCAAGGATCTGGGACAGGGGCCGGAAAGAACACTGAAGCTTTCTTT. This gives the protein CASSQGSGTGAGKNTEAFF. The rearrangement links TRBV4-1 to TRBJ1-1; TRBD1 agrees at 10 bases. Germline V gene data show CDR1 as MGHRA and CDR2 as YSYEKL. J was trimmed by 1 base and V by 1 base; bases with no gene match: 12. CDR3 length: 19 residues.

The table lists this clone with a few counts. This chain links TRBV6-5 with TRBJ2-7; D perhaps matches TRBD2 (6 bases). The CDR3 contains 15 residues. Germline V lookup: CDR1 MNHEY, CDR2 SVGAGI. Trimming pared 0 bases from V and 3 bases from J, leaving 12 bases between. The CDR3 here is CASSYSEGTGYEQYF. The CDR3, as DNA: TGTGCCAGCAGTTACTCGGAGGGAACGGGCTACGAGCAGTACTTC.

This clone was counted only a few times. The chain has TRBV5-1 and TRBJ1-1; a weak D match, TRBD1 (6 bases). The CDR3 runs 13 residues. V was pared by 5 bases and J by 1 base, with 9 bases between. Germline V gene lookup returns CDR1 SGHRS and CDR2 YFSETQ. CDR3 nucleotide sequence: TGCGCCAGCAGGGACAGATCGAACACTGAAGCTTTCTTT. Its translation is CASRDRSNTEAFF. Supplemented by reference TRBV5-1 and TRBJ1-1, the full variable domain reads KAGVTQTPRYLIKTRGQQVTLSCSPISGHRSVSWYQQTPGQGLQFLFEYFSETQRNKGNFPGRFSGRQFSNSRSEMNVSTLELGDSALYLCASRDRSNTEAFFGQGTRLTVV.

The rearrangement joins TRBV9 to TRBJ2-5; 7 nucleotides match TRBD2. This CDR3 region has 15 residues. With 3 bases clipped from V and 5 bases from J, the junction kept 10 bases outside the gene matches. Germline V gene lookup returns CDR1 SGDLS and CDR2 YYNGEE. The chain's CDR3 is CASSEGPAGWETQYF. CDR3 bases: TGTGCCAGCAGCGAGGGGCCAGCGGGGTGGGAGACCCAGTACTTC.

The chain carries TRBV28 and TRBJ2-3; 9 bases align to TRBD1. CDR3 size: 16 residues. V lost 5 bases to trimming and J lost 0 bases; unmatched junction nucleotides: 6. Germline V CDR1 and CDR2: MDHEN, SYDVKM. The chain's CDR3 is CASSNRDRASTDTQYF. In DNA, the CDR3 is TGTGCCAGCAGTAACCGGGACAGGGCCAGCACAGATACGCAGTATTTT.

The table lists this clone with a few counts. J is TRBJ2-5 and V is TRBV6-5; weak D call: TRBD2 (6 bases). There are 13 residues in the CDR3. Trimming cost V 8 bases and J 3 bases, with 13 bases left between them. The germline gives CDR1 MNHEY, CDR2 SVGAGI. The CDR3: CASVRRGEETQYF. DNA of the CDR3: TGTGCCAGCGTCAGGCGGGGCGAAGAGACCCAGTACTTC.

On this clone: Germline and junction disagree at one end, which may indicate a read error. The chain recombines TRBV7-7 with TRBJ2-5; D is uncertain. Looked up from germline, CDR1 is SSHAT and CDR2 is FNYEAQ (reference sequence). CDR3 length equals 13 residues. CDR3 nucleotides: TGTGCTAGCAGCTTAGAATGGGGAGAGACCCAGTACTTC. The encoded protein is CASSLEWGETQYF.

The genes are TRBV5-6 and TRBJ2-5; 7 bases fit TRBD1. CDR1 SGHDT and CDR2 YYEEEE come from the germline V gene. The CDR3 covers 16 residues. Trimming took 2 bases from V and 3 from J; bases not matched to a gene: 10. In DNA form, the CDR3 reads TGTGCCAGCAGCTTCGGTCTGGGACAGACTGAAGAGACCCAGTACTTC. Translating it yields CASSFGLGQTEETQYF.

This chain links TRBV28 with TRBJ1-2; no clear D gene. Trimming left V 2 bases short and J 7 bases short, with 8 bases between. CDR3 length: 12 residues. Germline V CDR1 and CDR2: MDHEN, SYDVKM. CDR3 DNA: TGTGCCAGCAGTTTAGGGTGGGGTGGCTACACCTTC. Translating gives CASSLGWGGYTF.

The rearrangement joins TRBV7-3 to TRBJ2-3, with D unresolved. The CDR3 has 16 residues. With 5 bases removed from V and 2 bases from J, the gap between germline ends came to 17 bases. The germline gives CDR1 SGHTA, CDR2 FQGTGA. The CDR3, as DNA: TGTGCCAGCAGCAATAATATCGTGGGGTACACAGATACGCAGTATTTT. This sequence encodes CASSNNIVGYTDTQYF.

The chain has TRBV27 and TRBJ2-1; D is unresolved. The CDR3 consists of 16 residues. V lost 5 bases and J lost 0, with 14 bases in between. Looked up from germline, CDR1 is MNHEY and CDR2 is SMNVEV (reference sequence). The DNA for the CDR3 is TGTGCCAGCAGTCCCCGTGCTCCTAGCTCCTACAATGAGCAGTTCTTC. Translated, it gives CASSPRAPSSYNEQFF.

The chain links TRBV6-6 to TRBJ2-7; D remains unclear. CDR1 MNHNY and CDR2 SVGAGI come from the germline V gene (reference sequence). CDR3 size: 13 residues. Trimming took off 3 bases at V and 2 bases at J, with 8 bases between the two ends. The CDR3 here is CASSYSDPYEQYF. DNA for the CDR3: TGTGCCAGCAGTTATTCGGATCCCTACGAGCAGTACTTC.

Here the CDR3 DNA reads TGCGCCAGCAGTGAGCGACTAGATTCCTACAATGAGCAGTTCTTC. It yields the protein CASSERLDSYNEQFF. V gene TRBV10-1 combines with J gene TRBJ2-1, with TRBD2 as a possible D gene (6 bases). V lost 2 bases and J lost 1, with 9 bases in between. The V gene's germline CDR1 is WNHNN and CDR2 SYGVQD (reference sequence). CDR3 length: 15 amino acids.

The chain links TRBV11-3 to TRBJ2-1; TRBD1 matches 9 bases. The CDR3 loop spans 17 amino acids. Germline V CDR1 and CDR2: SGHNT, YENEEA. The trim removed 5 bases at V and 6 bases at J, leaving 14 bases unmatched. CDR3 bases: TGTGCCAGCAGCCGGAGGGTTCCGGGACAGGGTAGCAATGAGCAGTTCTTC. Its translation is CASSRRVPGQGSNEQFF. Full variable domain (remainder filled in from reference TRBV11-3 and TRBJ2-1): EAGVVQSPRYKIIEKKQPVAFWCNPISGHNTLYWYLQNLGQGPELLIRYENEEAVDDSQLPKDRFSAERLKGVDSTLKIQPAELGDSAVYLCASSRRVPGQGSNEQFFGPGTRLTVL.

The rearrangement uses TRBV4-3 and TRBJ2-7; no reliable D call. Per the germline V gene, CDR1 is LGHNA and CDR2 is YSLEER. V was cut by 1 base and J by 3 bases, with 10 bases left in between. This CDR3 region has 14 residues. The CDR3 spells CASSQGLPDYEQYF. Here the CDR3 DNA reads TGCGCCAGCAGCCAAGGACTCCCGGACTACGAGCAGTACTTC.

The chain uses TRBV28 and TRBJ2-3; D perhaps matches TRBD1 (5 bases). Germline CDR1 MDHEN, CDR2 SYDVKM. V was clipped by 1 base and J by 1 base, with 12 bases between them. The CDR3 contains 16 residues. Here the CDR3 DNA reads TGTGCCAGCAGTTTATTCCAGGGTTTGGGCACAGATACGCAGTATTTT. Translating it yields CASSLFQGLGTDTQYF.

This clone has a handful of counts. The CDR3: CASRRGSTTGELFF. The CDR3 DNA reads TGTGCCAGCCGCCGGGGTAGCACTACCGGGGAGCTGTTTTTT. The chain uses TRBV2 and TRBJ2-2, with D perhaps TRBD2 (5 bases). V dropped 8 bases and J dropped 5 bases, with 15 bases sitting between them. The CDR3 totals 14 residues. Per germline, CDR1 SNHLY and CDR2 FYNNEI.